This TCR beta chain originates from a study of T cell changes during pregnancy in multiple sclerosis. Clones were read by immunoSEQ multiplex PCR, and TCRdb kept only the in-frame ones, dropping some. This table has roughly 86,000 clones, around 92% appearing once. The CDR3 is made up of 13 amino acids. Trimming shortened V by 3 bases and J by 2 bases, and 5 bases separated the two germline ends. From germline, CDR1 is SNHLY and CDR2 FYNNEI. V usage is TRBV2 and J usage is TRBJ1-5, with D unresolved. The source was peripheral blood, collected in the first trimester of pregnancy. The TCR was taken from a female donor with multiple sclerosis, enrolled in a pregnancy study. CDR3 loop: CASSDNRNQPQHF. The CDR3 region has the DNA TGTGCCAGCAGTGATAATCGCAATCAGCCCCAGCATTTT.